Sequencing of this T cell receptor beta chain was carried out in a study of blood T cell repertoires in COVID-19 (dated by TCRdb to the early 2020s). Background on the whole study: Samples from collaborators originated in the United States, Italy and Spain and spanned both the acute and convalescent phases of COVID-19. Samples came from the ongoing ImmuneRACE study (first 160 participants) plus 1,254 subjects from 6 global collaborators. Subjects who had been exposed to COVID-19, were actively infected with it, or had recovered from it provided the deeply sampled blood TCRbeta repertoires that made up the dataset. The sample metadata nearly always contained a de-identified subject ID, COVID-19 status, age in years and sex. The material from the prospective study consisted of cDNA or gDNA derived from T cells, B-cell-depleted T cells, or PBMCs. Where available, HLA class I and class II types were taken from metadata supplied by the sample provider and were not determined by assay-based typing. A freely available public database, intended as a resource for researchers studying the immune response to SARS-CoV-2, is where the repertoires were released. The research as a whole found: How much clinical and demographic metadata was included differed by source and by participant, and the metadata was provided uncurated.

CDR1 is given as LNHDA and CDR2 as SQIVND, both from the germline V gene (reference sequence). Taken from cysteine to phenylalanine, the CDR3 has 15 residues. The DNA shown is the 45-base CDR3, in frame from base 1. Compared with germline, V lacks 7 bases and J lacks 2 bases; bases without a gene match: 7. The immunoSEQ Assay, a bias-controlled multiplex PCR, was used to amplify TCRbeta CDR3 regions from genomic DNA. As for how the authors treated the data: The number of nucleated cells in each sample was estimated from the amplification of reference gene primers within the assay. To quantify the absolute abundance of each unique TCRbeta CDR3 rearrangement, sequence reads were collapsed and filtered. Productive Simpson clonality was computed per sample as the square root of Simpson's diversity index over productive rearrangements. Entries here come from immuneACCESS through TCRdb and include only in-frame sequences with V and J called. Some clones fail to appear in such tables; in the studies checked, an unresolved V gene covers under half of the shortfall, and the cause of the remainder is unknown. The DNA gave D and trimming, while V, J and clone size come from that table. The sample data list about 40,000 clones, and about 90% of these were observed just once. The ten top clones hold 9% to 13% of the sample.

About this clone itself: Its antigen is unknown. Per-base qualities were not stored, and no clone one base away is much larger.

Whole blood was collected in K2EDTA tubes by collaborating institutions according to the institutions' own protocols. For TCRbeta analysis, collaborators shipped samples in one of three forms: frozen whole blood, isolated PBMCs, or DNA extracted from either of those sample types. Recombination linked TRBV19 to TRBJ2-1; TRBD2 agrees with 8 junctional bases. The origin of this receptor is a man aged 65-85 years with acute or convalescent COVID-19. Sequencing was done on a sample of peripheral blood. The CDR3 in this case is CASTLGRGAYNEQFF. The DNA sequence follows: TGTGCCAGTACCCTCGGGCGGGGGGCCTACAATGAGCAGTTCTTC.